This T cell receptor beta chain originates from a study of blood T cells in healthy people across ages. The CDR3 consists of 16 residues. Germline V gene data show CDR1 as SGHAT and CDR2 as FQNNGV. With 5 bases clipped from V and 1 base from J, the junction kept 7 bases outside the gene matches. All donors came from Russia, were Caucasian and healthy, and spanned ages roughly 6 to 95. Then a second PCR, running roughly 7 to 11 cycles, was carried out with a sample-barcoded 5' primer and a J-beta primer mix. Every cDNA molecule carried a tag from a template-switch adaptor bearing 12 random nucleotides. TCRdb re-derived calls from the 5' RACE reads in MiXCR, one entry per CDR3 protein. The sample records over 1.5 million distinct CDR3 sequences, 40% to 55% being singletons.

This chain uses TRBV11-2 with TRBJ2-3; 9 nucleotides align to TRBD2. The TCR sequence derives from a middle-aged woman in good health. The sequenced material came from blood. The CDR3 is CASSRGASGGTDTQYF. The CDR3 DNA reads TGTGCCAGCAGCCGAGGGGCTAGCGGGGGCACAGATACGCAGTATTTT.